The subject of this entry is one T cell receptor (beta chain). These data come from a study of blood T cell repertoires in COVID-19. Study-wide context: Some COVID-19 samples were acute and others convalescent; all came from the United States, Italy and Spain. Sample material is recorded as cDNA or gDNA derived from T cells, B-cell-depleted T cells, or PBMCs.

Germline V CDR1 and CDR2: LGHDT, YNNKEL (reference sequence). The CDR3 runs to 15 residues. The J segment lost 3 bases and the V segment lost 2 bases, leaving 4 bases of the junction unmatched. Method: immunoSEQ multiplex PCR; TCRdb's copy keeps in-frame clones and lacks some. The sample holds around 250,000 clones; 85% are singletons and the top ten take approximately 6.6%. Exposed enrollees encountered a COVID-19 case at some point within 2 weeks before study entry. The J gene is TRBJ1-1, the V gene TRBV3-1 (or the pseudogene TRBV3-2), with 9 bases that match TRBD1. The sample comprised PBMCs or T cells enriched from blood (not recorded which). The TCR originated in a woman between 50 and 59 years old who had been exposed to COVID-19. The CDR3 spells CASSQKTGGDTEAFF. The CDR3, as DNA: TGTGCCAGCAGCCAAAAGACAGGGGGGGACACTGAAGCTTTCTTT.